These 12 T cell receptor beta chains were all obtained from the same sample, sequenced in a study of T cells after yellow fever vaccination. A single record per CDR3 protein comes from TCRdb applying MiXCR to the 5' RACE reads. The repertoire has about 110,000 distinct CDR3 sequences, 8.4% of them found once; the top ten carry around 25%. The starting material was CD8+ T cells sorted from PBMCs, obtained 45 days after the yellow fever booster vaccination. These receptors were collected from a man aged 25 to 40 who received the YFV17D yellow fever vaccine.

The chain joins TRBV13 to TRBJ2-3; 7 nucleotides line up with TRBD2. The CDR3 totals 12 residues. Germline-derived CDR1 and CDR2 are PRHDT and FYEKMQ (reference sequence). Trimming at V came to 8 bases and at J to 3 bases, leaving 2 bases not matched to a gene. CDR3 sequence: CASGAGTDTQYF. Written as DNA, the CDR3 is TGTGCCAGCGGAGCGGGGACAGATACGCAGTATTTT. Full variable domain (missing parts from reference TRBV13 and TRBJ2-3): AAGVIQSPRHLIKEKRETATLKCYPIPRHDTVYWYQQGPGQDPQFLISFYEKMQSDKGSIPDRFSAQQFSDYHSELNMSSLELGDSALYFCASGAGTDTQYFGPGTRLTVL.

This clonotype has ten or more counts. V gene TRBV7-9 combines with J gene TRBJ2-7; no clear D. CDR3 length: 12 amino acids. Germline V gives CDR1 SEHNR, CDR2 FQNEAQ (reference sequence). V gave up 11 bases and J gave up 6 bases, with 17 bases separating them. CDR3 nucleotide sequence: TGTGCCGGATCAGGTGTAACGGGCGAGCAGTACTTC. Amino acids: CAGSGVTGEQYF.

This clonotype was seen ten or more times. The chain carries TRBV12-3 or TRBV12-4 and TRBJ2-5; D is undetermined. The CDR3 is made up of 13 amino acids. Trimming shortened V by 4 bases and J by 1 base, and 7 bases separated the two germline ends. The DNA for the CDR3 is TGTGCCAGCAGTTCAGAGGTCCAAGAGACCCAGTACTTC. Protein sequence: CASSSEVQETQYF.

This clonotype was observed a few times. The CDR3 bases are TGTGCCAGTAGTCCCCTCGGGACTAGCACCTACGAGCAGTACTTC. It is translated as CASSPLGTSTYEQYF. The V gene is TRBV19, the J gene TRBJ2-7; TRBD2 agrees at 9 bases. The J segment lost 2 bases and the V segment lost 5 bases, leaving 7 bases of the junction unmatched. The length of the CDR3 is 15 residues. CDR1 is LNHDA, CDR2 SQIVND, per germline (reference sequence).

This clonotype was found a few times. This chain joins TRBV20-1 and TRBJ2-7, with TRBD2 identical over 12 bases. The ends lost 5 bases at V and 7 bases at J; junction bases unmatched: 6. Germline V gene lookup returns CDR1 DFQATT and CDR2 SNEGSKA (reference sequence). CDR3 size: 13 residues. This chain's CDR3 is CSAGLAGLSEQYF. CDR3 coding DNA: TGCAGTGCTGGACTAGCGGGATTATCGGAGCAGTACTTC.

This clonotype was detected many times. CDR3 sequence (DNA): TGTGCCAGCAGCTTAGTCGGCGGCCCTAGAGATACGCAGTATTTT. It specifies CASSLVGGPRDTQYF. The rearrangement links TRBV7-6 to TRBJ2-3, with D uncertain. V was trimmed by 1 base and J by 5 bases, leaving 13 bases between them. Germline V CDR1 and CDR2: SGHVS, FNYEAQ. This CDR3 has 15 amino acids.

At least ten counts were recorded for this clonotype. V usage is TRBV10-2 and J usage is TRBJ2-2, with 7 bases identical to TRBD1. V shed 2 bases, J shed 1 base, and the junction held 7 bases outside the gene matches. The CDR3 loop spans 17 amino acids. In germline, CDR1 is WSHSY, CDR2 SAAADI. As DNA, the CDR3 is TGCGCCAGCAGTGAGATCTTAGGGACAGTGAACACCGGGGAGCTGTTTTTT. It specifies CASSEILGTVNTGELFF.

This clonotype appeared many times. The rearrangement uses TRBV2 and TRBJ2-3; possibly TRBD1 or TRBD2 for D (6 bases each). The V end lost 5 bases, the J end lost 4 bases, and 10 bases lay between the germline ends. CDR1 and CDR2 (germline): SNHLY, FYNNEI. The CDR3 extends over 13 amino acids. The CDR3: CASSTGTPDTQYF. Here the CDR3 DNA reads TGTGCCAGCAGTACAGGGACTCCAGATACGCAGTATTTT.

The gene calls are TRBV3-1 and TRBJ2-5, with 9 positions matching TRBD2. This CDR3 has 15 amino acids. The ends lost 4 bases at V and 0 bases at J; junction bases unmatched: 3. Germline CDR1 reads LGHDT; CDR2 reads YNNKEL (reference sequence). The CDR3 region is CASSPASGNQETQYF. The CDR3 coding sequence is TGTGCCAGCAGCCCGGCTAGCGGGAACCAAGAGACCCAGTACTTC.

The table lists this clonotype with many counts. This chain joins TRBV12-3 or TRBV12-4 and TRBJ1-4; the D is unclear. Trimming pared 9 bases from V and 7 bases from J, leaving 12 bases between. This CDR3 region has 12 residues. Here the CDR3 DNA reads TGTGCCAGTAAGGAGGGTTCTGAAAAACTGTTTTTT. It yields the protein CASKEGSEKLFF.

This clonotype was seen repeatedly, ten times or more. J is TRBJ2-7 and V is TRBV13; 7 bases map to TRBD2. Germline V gene data show CDR1 as PRHDT and CDR2 as FYEKMQ (reference sequence). Trimming removed 8 bases from V and 3 bases from J; junction bases left unmatched: 10. The CDR3 runs 14 residues. The CDR3 reads CASRSTGGDYEQYF. As DNA, the CDR3 is TGTGCCAGCCGATCCACGGGAGGAGACTACGAGCAGTACTTC.

This clonotype was observed a handful of times. The V gene is TRBV29-1, the J gene TRBJ1-3; 10 bases fit TRBD1. Germline lookup yields CDR1 SQVTM and CDR2 ANQGSEA. V gave up 4 bases and J gave up 6 bases; unmatched junction bases: 9. CDR3 length: 15 amino acids. CDR3 amino acids: CSVAGDRGDSNTIYF. The CDR3 DNA reads as TGCAGCGTTGCCGGGGACAGGGGCGACTCAAACACCATATATTTT.